This TCR beta chain was recorded in a study of blood T cell repertoires in COVID-19. V was cut by 0 bases and J by 1 base, with 32 bases left in between. The CDR3 runs to 23 residues. Germline V gene data show CDR1 as MRHNA and CDR2 as SNTAGT. Cohort allocation depended upon clinical history that participants reported. What the recovered Cohort 3 donors had was two negative PCRs, clearance, or symptom resolution. This clone showed up just once. TCRdb's table, derived via immunoSEQ multiplex PCR, lists solely in-frame clones and lacks some. The sample lists 250,000 to 350,000 clones, around 90% seen once, with 8.9% in the top ten.

Sequenced sample: PBMCs or T cells enriched from blood (not recorded which). The chain carries TRBV6-4 and TRBJ2-3, with a possible D match to TRBD2 (6 bases). The source of this sequence is a woman younger than 30 who had recovered from COVID-19. CDR3 residues: CASSDSFCGDGTKRISCTDTQYF. The CDR3 DNA is TGTGCCAGCAGTGACTCTTTTTGCGGGGACGGGACCAAGCGGATTTCATGCACAGATACGCAGTATTTT.